A selection of T cell receptor beta chains follows, all from one sample in a study of sequential checkpoint blockade in melanoma. The method was immunoSEQ multiplex PCR; TCRdb's version includes in-frame clones alone and lacks a portion of them. The sample holds fewer than 30,000 clones, 70% to 85% seen once. The sample here was CD8+ T cells sorted from blood (inferred from file names), taken from a patient given nivolumab and ipilimumab in sequence. The receptors derive from a human donor with melanoma. CDR3s include the opening cysteine and the closing phenylalanine or tryptophan. Fields, in order: V gene, D gene, J gene, clone size, CDR3 protein, CDR3 DNA. D genes are given only for firm matches. Part of the rows lack a size; the others show once, few, many or a class for expanded clones.

>TRBV6-5|-|TRBJ2-2|medium-sized
CASTGSTGELFF
TGTGCCAGCACCGGGAGCACCGGGGAGCTGTTTTTT
>TRBV19|TRBD1|TRBJ1-2|-
CASSIGEDRVGGYTF
TGTGCCAGTAGTATAGGGGAGGACAGGGTCGGCGGCTACACCTTC
>TRBV14|TRBD2|TRBJ2-5|-
CASSQTTSPWETQYF
TGTGCCAGCAGCCAAACGACTAGCCCCTGGGAGACCCAGTACTTC
>TRBV5-6|TRBD2|TRBJ2-7|-
CASSFGTSEPYEQYF
TGTGCCAGCAGCTTCGGGACTAGCGAACCCTACGAGCAGTACTTC
>TRBV5-4|TRBD1|TRBJ2-1|-
CASSTPGQGDNEQFF
TGTGCCAGCAGCACACCGGGACAGGGGGATAATGAGCAGTTCTTC
>TRBV28|-|TRBJ2-5|-
CASSFAGRTKTQYF
TGTGCCAGCAGTTTCGCAGGGCGCACAAAGACCCAGTACTTC
>TRBV9|-|TRBJ2-5|-
CASSVGHRESQETQYF
TGTGCCAGCAGCGTAGGTCACAGGGAATCCCAAGAGACCCAGTACTTC
>TRBV7-2|TRBD2|TRBJ2-1|-
CASSTSSGGAYEQFF
TGTGCCAGCAGCACTAGTAGCGGGGGGGCCTATGAGCAGTTCTTC
>TRBV27|-|TRBJ2-7|-
CASSFLGDNNEQYF
TGTGCCAGCAGTTTTCTTGGGGACAACAACGAGCAGTACTTC
>TRBV7-9|TRBD1|TRBJ2-4|-
CASSYPGGPIQYF
TGTGCCAGCAGCTACCCAGGGGGCCCCATTCAGTACTTC
>TRBV23-1|TRBD2|TRBJ2-7|-
CASNPGGRAF
TGCGCCAGCAACCCGGGAGGAAGGGCCTTC
>TRBV19|TRBD2|TRBJ2-3|-
CASSPAGGQDTQYF
TGTGCCAGTAGTCCCGCGGGGGGGCAGGATACGCAGTATTTT
>TRBV11-2|-|TRBJ2-7|-
CASSLFGLYEQYF
TGTGCCAGCAGCTTATTTGGCCTCTACGAGCAGTACTTC
>TRBV6-4|-|TRBJ2-5|-
CASTRRGSQQETQYF
TGTGCCAGCACTAGAAGGGGGAGTCAGCAAGAGACCCAGTACTTC
>TRBV6-6|-|TRBJ2-7|-
CASSFGGSYEQYF
TGTGCCAGCAGTTTCGGGGGATCCTACGAGCAGTACTTC
>TRBV28|TRBD2|TRBJ2-1|-
CASSPPSGGANEQFF
TGTGCCAGCAGTCCTCCTAGCGGGGGGGCCAATGAGCAGTTCTTC
>TRBV5-1|-|TRBJ1-6|-
CASSGSGSGPNSPLHF
TGCGCCAGCAGCGGTTCGGGCAGCGGGCCTAATTCACCCCTCCACTTT
>TRBV6-4|TRBD2|TRBJ2-3|medium-sized
CASSTGTSGGADTQYF
TGTGCCAGCAGTACCGGGACTAGCGGGGGGGCGGATACGCAGTATTTT
>TRBV7-8|-|TRBJ1-1|-
CASSEGTPEAFF
TGTGCCAGCAGCGAAGGGACACCTGAAGCTTTCTTT
>TRBV4-3|-|TRBJ2-7|-
CASSLQVGEQYF
TGCGCCAGCAGCCTCCAGGTGGGCGAGCAGTACTTC
>TRBV2|-|TRBJ2-7|-
CASMPSSYEQYF
TGTGCCAGCATGCCGAGCTCCTACGAGCAGTACTTC
>TRBV19|-|TRBJ1-5|-
CASSFFGMGGNQPQHF
TGTGCCAGTAGTTTTTTCGGGATGGGCGGCAATCAGCCCCAGCATTTT
>TRBV7-2|TRBD2|TRBJ2-3|-
CASSLVNGGYTDTQYF
TGTGCCAGCAGCTTAGTCAACGGGGGGTACACAGATACGCAGTATTTT
>TRBV5-1|-|TRBJ2-7|-
CASSSRGYEQYF
TGCGCCAGCAGCTCCAGAGGCTACGAGCAGTACTTC
>TRBV5-6|-|TRBJ1-1|once
CASSLGRGDTEAFF
TGTGCCAGCAGCTTGGGACGGGGGGACACTGAAGCTTTCTTT
>TRBV6-6|-|TRBJ2-1|-
CASRDDSFNEQFF
TGTGCCAGCAGAGATGACAGTTTCAATGAGCAGTTCTTC
>TRBV19|-|TRBJ2-7|-
CASSYTETYEQYF
TGTGCCAGTAGCTACACAGAAACCTACGAGCAGTACTTC
>TRBV7-8|-|TRBJ2-4|-
CASSSGLGNIQYF
TGTGCCAGCAGCTCAGGGCTGGGAAACATTCAGTACTTC
>TRBV21-1|-|TRBJ2-3|-
CASSKQGSNTDTQYF
TGTGCCAGCAGCAAACAGGGTTCGAACACAGATACGCAGTATTTT
>TRBV7-6|-|TRBJ1-1|-
CASQGIRTEAFF
TGTGCCAGCCAGGGTATTCGCACTGAAGCTTTCTTT
>TRBV11-2|-|TRBJ1-5|once
CASSLGQRNQPQHF
TGTGCCAGCAGCCTAGGACAGCGCAATCAGCCCCAGCATTTT
>TRBV7-8|TRBD2|TRBJ2-2|few
CASSLAGVNTGELFF
TGTGCCAGCAGCTTGGCGGGGGTGAACACCGGGGAGCTGTTTTTT
>TRBV19|-|TRBJ1-1|-
CASSIFQEAFF
TGTGCCAGTAGTATTTTTCAGGAAGCTTTCTTT
>TRBV29-1|-|TRBJ2-5|-
CSVEGSLGKETQYF
TGCAGCGTTGAAGGATCACTAGGTAAAGAGACCCAGTACTTC
>TRBV9|TRBD2|TRBJ2-3|-
CASSDSQAGITDTQYF
TGTGCCAGCAGCGACAGTCAAGCGGGGATAACAGATACGCAGTATTTT
>TRBV5-1|TRBD2|TRBJ2-7|once
CASRTSGSRYEQYF
TGCGCCAGCAGGACTAGCGGGTCCCGCTACGAGCAGTACTTC
>TRBV2|-|TRBJ2-7|-
CASAHLEEYF
TGTGCCAGCGCCCACCTAGAAGAGTACTTC
>TRBV4-2|TRBD2|TRBJ2-3|-
CASRGLAGGISDTQYF
TGTGCCAGCAGAGGGCTAGCGGGGGGTATTTCAGATACGCAGTATTTT
>TRBV6-5|-|TRBJ2-7|-
CASSRGLDYYEQYF
TGTGCCAGCAGTCGGGGATTAGATTACTACGAGCAGTACTTC
>TRBV28|TRBD1|TRBJ1-1|few
CASTGDRGSTEAFF
TGTGCCAGCACCGGAGACAGGGGAAGTACTGAAGCTTTCTTT
>TRBV2|-|TRBJ2-1|once
CASGGAGTSSYNEQFF
TGTGCCAGCGGGGGGGCGGGGACGAGCTCCTACAATGAGCAGTTCTTC
>TRBV6-1|-|TRBJ1-5|few
CASSDRGWEPQHF
TGTGCCAGCAGTGACAGGGGCTGGGAGCCCCAGCATTTT
>TRBV5-4|TRBD1|TRBJ2-7|-
CASSLGVPGQGTEQYF
TGTGCCAGCAGCTTGGGAGTACCGGGACAGGGGACCGAGCAGTACTTC
>TRBV19|-|TRBJ2-1|once
CASGGTAYNEQFF
TGTGCCAGTGGCGGGACAGCCTACAATGAGCAGTTCTTC
>TRBV21-1|-|TRBJ2-1|-
CASSRGGSGGAVSYNEQFF
TGTGCCAGCAGCCGCGGTGGTAGCGGGGGGGCAGTCTCCTACAATGAGCAGTTCTTC
>TRBV4-3|-|TRBJ2-6|-
CASSAGVSSGANVLTF
TGCGCCAGCAGCGCAGGGGTTTCCTCTGGGGCCAACGTCCTGACTTTC
>TRBV7-6|TRBD2|TRBJ2-7|once
CASSFSGGTEYEQYF
TGTGCCAGCAGCTTTAGCGGGGGGACTGAATACGAGCAGTACTTC
>TRBV5-6|TRBD1|TRBJ1-2|few
CASSQPGQGTDYGYTF
TGCGCCAGCAGCCAACCGGGACAGGGGACGGACTATGGCTACACCTTC
>TRBV4-3|-|TRBJ2-7|-
CASSQARDYEQYF
TGCGCCAGCAGCCAAGCGAGGGACTACGAGCAGTACTTC
>TRBV7-8|-|TRBJ1-2|-
CASSLGTVTYGYTF
TGTGCCAGCAGCTTAGGGACAGTAACATATGGCTACACCTTC
>TRBV11-1|-|TRBJ1-2|-
CASSLAPQGFDGYTF
TGTGCCAGCAGCTTAGCCCCACAGGGTTTCGATGGCTACACCTTC
>TRBV29-1|TRBD1|TRBJ1-2|-
CSVPTGANYGYTF
TGCAGCGTCCCGACAGGGGCTAACTATGGCTACACCTTC
>TRBV28|-|TRBJ1-6|-
CASSTPHPATNNSPLHF
TGTGCCAGCAGTACCCCCCATCCCGCAACTAATAATTCACCCCTCCACTTT